These 10 T cell receptor beta chains were all obtained from the same sample, sequenced in a study of regulatory T cells in long-lasting Graves disease. This sample's time point: persistent/refractory GD, antithyroid drugs over 5 years with positive TRAb. RNA isolated from PBMCs was used to make the TCR library. CDR3 regions were amplified by Arm-PCR using iRepertoire HTBI primers to build TCR beta libraries. MiXCR, applied by TCRdb to the multiplex PCR reads, yields one record per CDR3 protein. The sample has roughly 450,000 distinct CDR3 sequences, roughly 20% seen once. The sample consisted of peripheral blood mononuclear cells (PBMCs), taken when the disease was refractory, from a patient treated with antithyroid drugs. These receptors were obtained from a female donor with Graves disease.

The sample holds many counts of this clonotype. One end of the junction is discordant with germline, which a read error may explain. V is TRBV27 and J is TRBJ2-7, with D possibly TRBD2 on 6 matching bases. This CDR3 spans 11 amino acids. From germline, CDR1 is MNHEY and CDR2 SMNVEV (reference sequence). CDR3 loop: CASETRPTRRF. CDR3 in DNA: TGTGCCAGCGAGACCCGCCCGACTAGGCGTTTC.

This rearrangement joins TRBV20-1 to TRBJ2-3, with TRBD2 matching 11 bases. There are 18 residues in the CDR3. V shed 3 bases and J 1 base; nucleotides not matched to a gene: 12. CDR1 is DFQATT, CDR2 SNEGSKA, per germline (reference sequence). CDR3 loop: CSARPLAGGPWGTDTQYF. For the CDR3, the DNA is TGCAGTGCTAGGCCCTTAGCGGGAGGGCCTTGGGGCACAGATACGCAGTATTTT.

To note about this clonotype: Possible read error: a much larger clone is one base away. The rearrangement joins TRBV5-1 to TRBJ1-2, with no clear D. Germline V gene sequence: CDR1 SGHRS, CDR2 YFSETQ. The CDR3 length is 12 residues. CDR3 in amino acids: CAGSLVGAGYTF. As DNA, the CDR3 is TGCGCCGGCAGCTTGGTCGGAGCCGGCTACACCTTC. The full variable domain, its missing parts supplied by reference TRBV5-1 and TRBJ1-2, is KAGVTQTPRYLIKTRGQQVTLSCSPISGHRSVSWYQQTPGQGLQFLFEYFSETQRNKGNFPGRFSGRQFSNSRSEMNVSTLELGDSALYLCAGSLVGAGYTFGSGTRLTVV.

J is TRBJ2-4 and V is TRBV5-1, with 8 bases fitting TRBD1. CDR3 length: 17 amino acids. V lost 4 bases and J lost 4; bases outside the gene matches: 13. Germline V gene data show CDR1 as SGHRS and CDR2 as YFSETQ. The CDR3 DNA reads as TGCGCCAGCAGCCACCTCCGGACAGGGAACACAAAAAACATTCAGTACTTC. Translated, it gives CASSHLRTGNTKNIQYF.

The rearrangement uses TRBV5-1 and TRBJ2-5, with D perhaps matching TRBD1 (6 bases). V was shortened by 0 bases and J by 7 bases, with 19 bases between the two germline ends. The CDR3 is made up of 16 amino acids. Per the germline V gene, CDR1 is SGHRS and CDR2 is YFSETQ. As DNA, the CDR3 is TGCGCCAGCAGCTTGGATGTGACACAGGGTTTGGCGACCCAGTACTTC. It yields the protein CASSLDVTQGLATQYF.

This clonotype has a handful of counts. The rearrangement joins TRBV6-1 to TRBJ2-7; possible D gene TRBD1, 6 bases. This CDR3 is 14 amino acids long. V dropped 1 base and J dropped 6 bases, with 13 bases sitting between them. Germline CDR1 is MNHNS and CDR2 is SASEGT. CDR3 amino acids: CASSEVQGPIEQYF. CDR3 in DNA: TGTGCCAGCAGTGAAGTACAGGGTCCCATCGAGCAGTACTTC.

The sample holds a few counts of this clonotype. The chain has TRBV19 and TRBJ2-7; possible D gene TRBD1, 6 bases. Germline loops: CDR1 LNHDA, CDR2 SQIVND (reference sequence). Trimming removed 1 base from V and 2 bases from J, with 12 bases in between. The CDR3 is 15 amino acids. CDR3 nucleotide sequence: TGTGCCAGTAGTATAGCAACTGGACAGACCTACGAGCAGTACTTC. This gives the protein CASSIATGQTYEQYF.

V and J are TRBV12-3 or TRBV12-4 and TRBJ2-3, with a tentative D call TRBD2 (5 bases). The CDR3 loop spans 15 amino acids. Trimming cost V 2 bases and J 0 bases, with 9 bases left between them. The CDR3 region is CASSLLRGSTDTQYF. DNA of the CDR3: TGTGCCAGCAGTTTATTACGGGGAAGCACAGATACGCAGTATTTT.

This clonotype was counted only a few times. The chain couples TRBV5-1 to TRBJ2-6; no definite D call. The V gene's germline CDR1 is SGHRS and CDR2 YFSETQ. CDR3 size: 15 residues. The V and J ends lost 3 bases and 4 bases respectively, with 11 bases between them. Here the CDR3 reads CASSSVSRGANVLTF. Here the CDR3 DNA reads TGCGCCAGCAGCTCTGTCTCCAGGGGGGCCAACGTCCTGACTTTC.

Worth noting for this clonotype: It may be a read error: a sequence one base away is much more abundant. The J gene is TRBJ2-7, the V gene TRBV7-8; tentative D call: TRBD2 (6 bases). This CDR3 contains 17 residues. V was pared by 3 bases and J by 4 bases, with 22 bases between. Germline V gene data show CDR1 as SGHVS and CDR2 as FQNEAQ. The CDR3, as DNA: TGTGCCAGCAGCTTGGGGATGGCGGACTGGGAGGCGTACGAGCAGTACTTC. Protein sequence: CASSLGMADWEAYEQYF.